Listed below are T cell receptor beta chains from one sample, sequenced in a study of blood T cell repertoires in COVID-19. Data came from immunoSEQ multiplex PCR; TCRdb stores just in-frame clones and leaves some out. The data show 250,000 to 400,000 clones, 75% to 90% seen once. Sequencing input: peripheral blood. These receptors were obtained from a woman aged 30 to 39 with COVID-19, enrolled during active disease. Both conserved end residues are part of each CDR3. The order of the fields is CDR3 protein, CDR3 DNA, V gene, D gene, clone size, J gene. The D gene is left open where the match is weak. Clone size is not always given. Where it is, it says once, few, many or a class for expanded clones.

CASSPLTGTEKLFF	TGTGCCAGCTCACCACTTACCGGGACAGAAAAACTGTTTTTT	TRBV18	-	-	TRBJ1-4
CASSHRQGVGELFF	TGTGCCAGCAGCCACCGACAGGGGGTCGGGGAGCTGTTTTTT	TRBV3-1/TRBV3-2	TRBD1	-	TRBJ2-2
CASSSFQGPNTEAFF	TGTGCCAGTAGTAGTTTTCAGGGGCCTAACACTGAAGCTTTCTTT	TRBV19	-	-	TRBJ1-1
CASSLTSGTTDTQYF	TGTGCCAGCAGTTTGACTAGCGGGACGACAGATACGCAGTATTTT	TRBV27	TRBD2	-	TRBJ2-3
CASSITGGTTDTQYF	TGTGCCAGTAGTATCACAGGGGGCACAACAGATACGCAGTATTTT	TRBV19	TRBD1	-	TRBJ2-3
CASSSWTTEETQYF	TGTGCCAGTAGTAGCTGGACAACTGAAGAGACCCAGTACTTC	TRBV19	-	-	TRBJ2-5
CASSLSQGNTIYF	TGTGCCAGCAGTTTATCACAGGGAAACACCATATATTTT	TRBV27	-	-	TRBJ1-3
CASSMWTGRALHF	TGTGCCAGCAGTATGTGGACTGGTCGGGCCCTCCACTTT	TRBV6-5	-	-	TRBJ1-6
CASSAQTQNTEAFF	TGTGCCAGCAGTGCCCAGACACAGAACACTGAAGCTTTCTTT	TRBV2	-	-	TRBJ1-1
CASSLGAGQNNEQFF	TGTGCCAGCAGTTTGGGAGCGGGGCAAAACAATGAGCAGTTCTTC	TRBV27	TRBD2	-	TRBJ2-1
CASSQDSGISYEQYF	TGCGCCAGCAGCCAAGATAGCGGAATCTCCTACGAGCAGTACTTC	TRBV4-1	-	-	TRBJ2-7
CASTNTGELFF	TGTGCCAGCACAAACACCGGGGAGCTGTTTTTT	TRBV6-5	-	once	TRBJ2-2
CASSLGQGAYDEQYF	TGTGCCAGCAGTTTAGGTCAGGGGGCGTACGACGAGCAGTACTTC	TRBV28	TRBD1	-	TRBJ2-7
CASSQDPRAGVPEQYF	TGCGCCAGCAGCCAAGATCCTAGGGCGGGAGTGCCCGAGCAGTACTTC	TRBV4-1	TRBD2	-	TRBJ2-7
CASSLDVRGVGRYGYTF	TGTGCCAGCAGCTTAGACGTTCGGGGGGTGGGTCGCTATGGCTACACCTTC	TRBV7-2	-	-	TRBJ1-2
CASSIVASGRETQYF	TGTGCCAGTAGTATAGTGGCTAGCGGGAGGGAGACCCAGTACTTC	TRBV19	TRBD2	-	TRBJ2-5